This TCR beta chain emerged from a study of T-cell memory formation after mild COVID-19. Study-wide points: Most CD4+ clones that shrank were in CM and EM, while CD8+ ones turned up in EMRA. Some responding clones appeared in pre-infection memory, suggesting cross-reactive memory joined.

Only a few counts were recorded for this clonotype. What it recognizes is unknown. The CDR3 is made up of 15 amino acids. Germline V CDR1 and CDR2: LGHNA, YSLEER. The V end was cut by 4 bases, the J end by 4 bases, with 14 bases between. It was 5'RACE with constant-segment primers that produced the TCR alpha and TCR beta cDNA libraries, which carried sample barcodes and UMIs. TCRdb itself ran the 5' RACE reads through MiXCR, one entry per CDR3 protein. The repertoire holds 300,000 to 350,000 distinct CDR3 sequences, with 15% to 20% as singletons. The source is a man aged 18 to 29 who had mild COVID-19 (a few samples of this study predate the infection). Cell type and time point are not known. The specimen sequenced was PBMCs or a T cell subset sorted from them (not recorded which). J is TRBJ1-5 and V is TRBV4-3; D not certain. The CDR3 bases are TGCGCCAGCAGCCCAGTTGCATGGCTTAATCAGCCCCAGCATTTT. Residues: CASSPVAWLNQPQHF.